The sample holds many counts of the clone carrying this T cell receptor (beta chain). What it recognizes is unknown. This CDR3 has 15 amino acids. V was trimmed by 4 bases and J by 6 bases, leaving 17 bases between them. The data belong to a study of regulatory T cells in long-lasting Graves disease. Building of the TCR beta libraries involved iRepertoire HTBI primers and Arm-PCR of CDR3 regions. TCRdb itself ran the multiplex PCR reads through MiXCR, one entry per CDR3 protein. Here the sample spans about 320,000 distinct CDR3 sequences, 15% to 20% being singletons. Time point described: newly diagnosed GD, antithyroid drugs for less than 3 months. Extracted RNA from PBMCs served as the source of the TCR library. Study findings and constraints: When disease was persistent, TRBV28, TRBJ1-2 and TRBJ2-5 were the favored segments.

The receptor was isolated from a female donor with Graves disease. The genes are TRBV12-3 or TRBV12-4 and TRBJ2-3; no definite D call. This specimen was peripheral blood mononuclear cells (PBMCs), taken at new diagnosis, from a patient treated with antithyroid drugs. The CDR3 bases are TGTGCCAGCAGTTGGTTGGCCCCGAGTACGGATACGCAGTATTTT. Its protein is CASSWLAPSTDTQYF.